Listed here are 30 T cell receptor beta chains from one sample, sequenced in a study of low-dose radiotherapy and immunotherapy resistance in tumors. TRAV- and TRBV-specific primers were used for first-strand cDNA, which covered alpha and beta chains. With a constant-region primer and a V-primer adapter, TCRs were subjected to around 20 PCR cycles of amplification. TCRdb fed the reads into MiXCR, producing one record per CDR3 protein. The table records tens of thousands of distinct CDR3 sequences, roughly 20% of them present only once. Time point here: after trial treatment. Treatment defined: LDRT plus nivolumab, ipilimumab, low-dose cyclophosphamide and aspirin (RACIN trial). This material consisted of PBMCs, taken after low-dose radiotherapy plus immunotherapy. These receptors came from a female donor with ovarian cancer.

This clonotype has at least ten counts. CDR3 sequence reads: CAIRELAGESVSYNEQFF. CDR3 nucleotides: TGTGCCATCAGGGAACTAGCGGGAGAATCCGTATCCTACAATGAGCAGTTCTTC. The V gene is TRBV10-3, the J gene TRBJ2-1, with 11 bases identical to TRBD2. The CDR3 runs to 18 residues. Germline V gene lookup returns CDR1 ENHRY and CDR2 SYGVKD. The junction had 11 bases not matched to a gene; V was cut back by 6 bases and J by 1 base.

The chain combines TRBV19 with TRBJ2-5; D may be TRBD2 (6 bases). V was shortened by 1 base and J by 0 bases, with 9 bases between the two germline ends. Per germline, CDR1 LNHDA and CDR2 SQIVND (reference sequence). CDR3 length: 15 residues. This CDR3 reads CASSIVAGYQETQYF. CDR3 sequence (DNA): TGTGCCAGTAGTATAGTGGCGGGGTACCAAGAGACCCAGTACTTC.

Turning to this clonotype: At one end, the junction sequence differs from germline, possibly due to a read error. The rearrangement uses TRBV4-2 and TRBJ2-1, with D unresolved. The CDR3 is 13 amino acids. Germline CDR1 is LGHNA and CDR2 is YNFKEQ. The CDR3 sequence is CASSQQQFNEQLF. The CDR3, as DNA: TGTGCCAGCAGCCAACAGCAGTTCAATGAGCAGCTCTTC.

The chain combines TRBV12-3 or TRBV12-4 with TRBJ1-5, with 9 nucleotides matching TRBD1. This CDR3 spans 15 amino acids. V shed 6 bases, J shed 7 bases, and the junction held 10 bases outside the gene matches. CDR3 region: CASRRTGAKEQPQHF. The DNA for the CDR3 is TGTGCCAGCAGGCGGACAGGGGCGAAGGAGCAGCCCCAGCATTTT.

This clonotype was recorded at least ten times. This chain connects TRBV3-1 to TRBJ2-6; D is unresolved. Trimming cost V 0 bases and J 0 bases, with 12 bases left between them. The CDR3 extends over 18 amino acids. Germline V gene lookup returns CDR1 LGHDT and CDR2 YNNKEL (reference sequence). CDR3 DNA: TGTGCCAGCAGCCAAGAAGTAGGTCGTAGCTCTGGGGCCAACGTCCTGACTTTC. Amino acid sequence: CASSQEVGRSSGANVLTF.

This clonotype has a count of ten or more. This chain connects TRBV15 to TRBJ2-5, with TRBD2 matching over 15 bases. J lost 6 bases, V lost 4 bases, and 6 bases had no gene match. This CDR3 comprises 16 residues. The germline CDR1 and CDR2 sequences are LNHNV and YYDKDF (reference sequence). The chain's CDR3 is CATSIGTSGRLQTQYF. The CDR3 DNA is TGTGCCACCAGCATCGGGACTAGCGGGAGGCTCCAGACCCAGTACTTC.

A few counts support this clonotype. Here the CDR3 DNA reads TGCGCCAGCAGCTCGCGGACTGATCCCGGGGAGCTGTTTTTT. Encoded protein: CASSSRTDPGELFF. The chain combines TRBV5-1 with TRBJ2-2; maybe TRBD2 (5 bases). The V and J ends lost 3 bases and 6 bases respectively, with 12 bases between them. Germline values: CDR1 SGHRS, CDR2 YFSETQ. The CDR3 spans 14 residues.

This clonotype showed up many times. The chain couples TRBV6-2 or TRBV6-3 to TRBJ2-2; D may be TRBD2 (6 bases). CDR1 is MNHEY, CDR2 SVGEGT, per germline. CDR3 length: 14 amino acids. The germline V and J ends were trimmed by 0 bases and 10 bases, with 12 bases remaining between them. As DNA, the CDR3 is TGTGCCAGCAGTTACTCGACGGGGGTTAAGGAGCTGTTTTTT. Its protein is CASSYSTGVKELFF.

This clonotype has a count of ten or more. The genes are TRBV7-8 and TRBJ2-1; 7 bases line up with TRBD2. There are 15 residues in the CDR3. The V gene end was trimmed by 7 bases and the J gene end by 2 bases; junction bases not matched to a gene: 8. Germline values: CDR1 SGHVS, CDR2 FQNEAQ. The CDR3: CASTRGEPAYNEQFF. For the CDR3, the DNA is TGTGCCAGCACTCGGGGGGAGCCGGCCTACAATGAGCAGTTCTTC.

This clonotype was picked up many times. This chain connects TRBV19 to TRBJ1-1; D not certain. Germline V CDR1 and CDR2: LNHDA, SQIVND (reference sequence). V was cut by 9 bases and J by 0 bases, with 17 bases left in between. The CDR3 consists of 15 residues. CDR3 DNA sequence: TGTGCCAGCACACGGGTTGGTCCCTTGAACACTGAAGCTTTCTTT. This gives the protein CASTRVGPLNTEAFF.

With respect to this clonotype: A junction end diverges from the germline sequence, so it may reflect a read error. This chain uses TRBV4-1 with TRBJ2-1; maybe TRBD2 (5 bases). The CDR3 has 15 amino acids. Looked up from germline, CDR1 is MGHRA and CDR2 is YSYEKL. In nucleotides, the CDR3 is TGTGCCAGCAGCCAAGATACGGGATCCTACAATGAGCAGTTCTTC. Amino acid sequence: CASSQDTGSYNEQFF.

The V and J genes are TRBV13 and TRBJ2-7; D might be TRBD1 (6 bases). This CDR3 is built from 12 residues. V was trimmed by 5 bases and J by 6 bases, leaving 11 bases between them. Germline loops: CDR1 PRHDT, CDR2 FYEKMQ (reference sequence). CDR3 DNA sequence: TGTGCCAGCAGCCCTAGGGGGTCCGAGCAGTACTTC. Translation gives CASSPRGSEQYF.

At least ten counts were recorded for this clonotype. V usage is TRBV20-1 and J usage is TRBJ2-1, with TRBD2 matching over 15 bases. The CDR3 totals 16 residues. The germline V gene has CDR1 DFQATT and CDR2 SNEGSKA (reference sequence). CDR3: CSAGLAGGPGANEQFF. Here the CDR3 DNA reads TGCAGCGCCGGACTAGCGGGAGGGCCGGGGGCCAATGAGCAGTTCTTC.

The V call is TRBV5-1, the J call TRBJ2-1; 11 bases are a match to TRBD2. CDR1 and CDR2 (germline): SGHRS, YFSETQ. The CDR3 consists of 15 residues. Trimming removed 3 bases from V and 6 bases from J; junction bases left unmatched: 5. CDR3 coding DNA: TGCGCCAGCAGCTCTGGGACTAGCGGAACCAATGAGCAGTTCTTC. It codes for CASSSGTSGTNEQFF.

In its sample, this clonotype was seen many times. The chain combines TRBV5-1 with TRBJ1-4, with D perhaps matching TRBD1 (5 bases). V was cut by 4 bases and J by 6 bases, with 16 bases left in between. CDR1 is SGHRS, CDR2 YFSETQ, per germline. This CDR3 spans 15 amino acids. In DNA form, the CDR3 reads TGCGCCAGCAGCGATGGTCAGGGACGGGATGAAAAACTGTTTTTT. Protein sequence: CASSDGQGRDEKLFF.

Ten or more counts support this clonotype. CDR3 protein: CSAPWAGSAQETQYF. CDR3 DNA sequence: TGCAGTGCTCCTTGGGCAGGGTCGGCTCAAGAGACCCAGTACTTC. The chain links TRBV20-1 to TRBJ2-5, with D perhaps TRBD1 (5 bases). Trimming cost V 5 bases and J 2 bases, with 18 bases left between them. The CDR3 loop spans 15 amino acids. Looked up from germline, CDR1 is DFQATT and CDR2 is SNEGSKA (reference sequence).

At least ten counts were recorded for this clonotype. The genes are TRBV20-1 and TRBJ2-5; D is perhaps TRBD2 (6 bases). There are 13 residues in the CDR3. Between the trimmed V and J ends, which lost 5 bases and 5 bases, there was a span of 15 bases. Germline V gene lookup returns CDR1 DFQATT and CDR2 SNEGSKA (reference sequence). The CDR3 loop is CSAYSAGRETQYF. CDR3 coding DNA: TGCAGTGCTTACTCAGCGGGCCGGGAGACCCAGTACTTC.

Points on this clonotype: A far larger clone lies a single base away; this is likely a read error. The genes are TRBV20-1 and TRBJ2-1; 7 bases map to TRBD2. The germline gives CDR1 DFQATT, CDR2 SNEGSKA (reference sequence). The junction had 9 bases not matched to a gene; V was cut back by 3 bases and J by 10 bases. The CDR3 is 13 residues long. CDR3 protein: CSASLQRGYEQFF. CDR3 nucleotide sequence: TGCAGTGCTAGTCTTCAGCGGGGATACGAGCAGTTCTTC.

In this sample, this clonotype turned up many times. The V gene is TRBV5-1, the J gene TRBJ2-2, with a weak D call TRBD1 (6 bases). CDR3 size: 15 residues. Germline-derived CDR1 and CDR2 are SGHRS and YFSETQ. The V and J ends lost 3 bases and 4 bases respectively, with 13 bases between them. In DNA, the CDR3 is TGCGCCAGCAGCTGGGAAGGGGGTTTCACCGGGGAGCTGTTTTTT. Protein: CASSWEGGFTGELFF.

J is TRBJ2-1 and V is TRBV6-2 or TRBV6-3, with D tentatively TRBD2 (6 bases). Germline CDR1 and CDR2: MNHEY and SVGEGT. This CDR3 spans 17 amino acids. Trimming took 10 bases from V and 5 from J, leaving 27 bases between them. This chain's CDR3 is CANTERSGTARNNEQFF. CDR3 DNA: TGTGCCAACACTGAGCGGTCAGGGACTGCCCGAAACAATGAGCAGTTCTTC.

This chain links TRBV19 with TRBJ1-4; no firm D call. The germline V and J ends were trimmed by 1 base and 11 bases, with 5 bases remaining between them. The CDR3 covers 11 residues. The germline V gene encodes CDR1 LNHDA and CDR2 SQIVND (reference sequence). The CDR3 DNA reads as TGTGCCAGTAGTATAGTTGGGAAACTGTTTTTT. Its translation is CASSIVGKLFF. Supplemented by reference TRBV19 and TRBJ1-4, the full variable domain reads DGGITQSPKYLFRKEGQNVTLSCEQNLNHDAMYWYRQDPGQGLRLIYYSQIVNDFQKGDIAEGYSVSREKKESFPLTVTSAQKNPTAFYLCASSIVGKLFFGSGTQLSVL.

This clonotype was detected only a few times. This chain joins TRBV5-5 and TRBJ2-7; 9 nucleotides align to TRBD1. CDR1 and CDR2 from the germline V gene are SGHKS and YYEKEE (reference sequence). The trim removed 5 bases at V and 1 base at J, leaving 4 bases unmatched. CDR3 length: 14 amino acids. CDR3 amino acids: CASSRGQGSYEQYF. CDR3 in DNA: TGTGCCAGCAGTCGCGGACAGGGGTCCTACGAGCAGTACTTC.

The table lists this clonotype with many counts. V usage is TRBV10-3 and J usage is TRBJ2-7; D may be TRBD1 (6 bases). CDR1 and CDR2 (germline): ENHRY, SYGVKD. This CDR3 contains 12 residues. The V and J ends lost 6 bases and 2 bases respectively, with 8 bases between them. The CDR3 coding sequence is TGTGCCATCAGGAACAGGGCCTACGAGCAGTACTTC. Translation: CAIRNRAYEQYF.

This clonotype showed up many times. The rearrangement joins TRBV4-1 to TRBJ1-1; D unclear. The germline gives CDR1 MGHRA, CDR2 YSYEKL. There are 17 residues in the CDR3. The V gene lost 1 base and the J gene lost 2 bases, with 17 bases spanning the gap. The CDR3 region has the DNA TGCGCCAGCAGCCAAGCCCCCCCCAGGCTTCTAAACACTGAAGCTTTCTTT. Its translation is CASSQAPPRLLNTEAFF.

This clonotype was seen ten or more times. This chain joins TRBV15 and TRBJ2-7; 14 bases match TRBD2. The CDR3 has 17 residues. Trimming removed 4 bases from V and 7 bases from J; junction bases left unmatched: 12. Germline assignment: CDR1 LNHNV and CDR2 YYDKDF (reference sequence). This CDR3 reads CATSTTGGLAGANEQYF. For the CDR3, the DNA is TGTGCCACCAGCACAACGGGGGGACTAGCGGGAGCCAATGAGCAGTACTTC.

This clonotype was recorded at least ten times. This rearrangement joins TRBV7-8 to TRBJ2-7, with TRBD2 matching over 9 bases. Germline lookup yields CDR1 SGHVS and CDR2 FQNEAQ. The length of the CDR3 is 14 residues. V dropped 4 bases and J dropped 5; count of bases not matched to a gene: 6. CDR3: CASSSGTSYHEQYF. CDR3 coding DNA: TGTGCCAGCAGCTCCGGGACTAGCTACCACGAGCAGTACTTC.

About this clonotype: This may come from a read error, since a much larger clone is one base off. The V and J genes are TRBV7-7 and TRBJ2-1, with D perhaps TRBD1 (5 bases). This CDR3 has 14 residues. Germline CDR1 reads SSHAT; CDR2 reads FNYEAQ (reference sequence). CDR3 sequence reads: CASSSGQSYNGQFF. The CDR3 nucleotides are TGTGCTAGCAGCTCAGGGCAGTCCTACAATGGGCAGTTCTTC.

This clonotype was seen at least ten times. The rearrangement links TRBV5-1 to TRBJ1-1, with 7 bases that match TRBD1. The V gene's germline CDR1 is SGHRS and CDR2 YFSETQ. The CDR3 loop spans 14 amino acids. The V and J ends lost 3 bases and 5 bases, in that order; junction bases with no gene match: 7. In DNA form, the CDR3 reads TGCGCCAGCAGCTCGGGACAGCAGGGAACTGAAGCTTTCTTT. Translating it yields CASSSGQQGTEAFF.

The table lists this clonotype with many counts. The junction departs from germline at one end; a sequencing error may be responsible. The CDR3 is CASSLAGGNTEAFF. In DNA form, the CDR3 reads TGTGCCAGCAGCTTGGCAGGGGGGAACACTGAAGCTTTCTTT. The chain uses TRBV5-1 and TRBJ1-1; TRBD1 agrees at 7 bases. The CDR3 has 14 residues. The germline gives CDR1 SGHRS, CDR2 YFSETQ.

V is TRBV29-1 and J is TRBJ2-7; D is possibly TRBD1 (5 bases). The CDR3 extends over 15 amino acids. The ends were cut back, 3 bases at V and 4 bases at J, with 19 bases in the middle. Germline-derived CDR1 and CDR2 are SQVTM and ANQGSEA. CDR3 sequence: CSVDLRNRTLYEQYF. Here the CDR3 DNA reads TGCAGCGTTGACCTCCGAAACAGGACCCTTTACGAGCAGTACTTC.